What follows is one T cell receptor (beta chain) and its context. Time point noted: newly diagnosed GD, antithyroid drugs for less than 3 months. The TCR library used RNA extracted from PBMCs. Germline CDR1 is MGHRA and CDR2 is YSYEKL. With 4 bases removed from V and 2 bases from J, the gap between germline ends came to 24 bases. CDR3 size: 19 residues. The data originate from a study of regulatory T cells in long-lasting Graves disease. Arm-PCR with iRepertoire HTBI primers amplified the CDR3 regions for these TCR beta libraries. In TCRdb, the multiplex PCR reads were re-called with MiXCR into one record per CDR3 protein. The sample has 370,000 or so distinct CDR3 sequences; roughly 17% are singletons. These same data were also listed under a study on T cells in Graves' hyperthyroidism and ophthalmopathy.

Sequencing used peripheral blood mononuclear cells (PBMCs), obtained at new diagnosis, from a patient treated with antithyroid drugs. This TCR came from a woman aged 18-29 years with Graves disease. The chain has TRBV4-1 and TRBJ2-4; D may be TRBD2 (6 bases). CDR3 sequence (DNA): TGCGCCAGCAGCCCTGGAGGGGCGAGGGCCCCCTTAACCAAAAACATTCAGTACTTC. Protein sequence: CASSPGGARAPLTKNIQYF.